The T cell receptor (beta chain) described here comes from a study of CD8 T cells in Susac syndrome. Study information: Clinical remission applied to fewer than ten sequenced Susac syndrome patients, and roughly 6 had active disease. Susac syndrome patients were untreated, on corticosteroids with some adding intravenous immunoglobulin, or on intravenous immunoglobulin only.

Random-hexamer reverse transcription was applied to about 0.45 to 1 ug RNA. The authors amplified TCR beta CDR3 across 54 Vbeta and 13 Jbeta using immunoSEQ multiplex PCR. TCRdb re-called the immunoSEQ multiplex PCR reads through MiXCR, storing one row per CDR3 protein. The sample holds under 250,000 distinct CDR3 sequences, 94% seen once. Input material: CD4+ T cells from PBMCs. The sequence was obtained from a human donor with Susac syndrome.

The chain's CDR3 is CSAGSSYNSPLHF. The CDR3 DNA reads as TGCAGTGCCGGAAGCTCCTATAATTCACCCCTCCACTTT. The rearrangement joins TRBV20-1 to TRBJ1-6; D unresolved. V was shortened by 6 bases and J by 0 bases, with 6 bases between the two germline ends. This CDR3 is built from 13 residues. CDR1 and CDR2 from the germline V gene are DFQATT and SNEGSKA (reference sequence).